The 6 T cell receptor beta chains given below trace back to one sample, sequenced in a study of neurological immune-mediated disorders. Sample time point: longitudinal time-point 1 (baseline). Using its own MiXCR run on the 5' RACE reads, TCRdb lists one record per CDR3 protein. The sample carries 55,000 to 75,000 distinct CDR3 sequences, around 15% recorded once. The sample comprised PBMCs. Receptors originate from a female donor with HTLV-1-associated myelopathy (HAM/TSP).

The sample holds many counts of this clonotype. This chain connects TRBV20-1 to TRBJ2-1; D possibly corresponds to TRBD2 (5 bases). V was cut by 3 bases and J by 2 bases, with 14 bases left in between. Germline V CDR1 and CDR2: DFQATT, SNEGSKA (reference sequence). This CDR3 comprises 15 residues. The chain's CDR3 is CSASVSGFPYNEQFF. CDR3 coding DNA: TGCAGTGCTAGTGTGTCGGGATTTCCCTACAATGAGCAGTTCTTC.

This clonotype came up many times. CDR3 residues: CASSRRHSSPLHF. CDR3 bases: TGTGCCAGCAGCCGCCGCCACAGTTCACCCCTCCACTTT. J is TRBJ1-6 and V is TRBV7-9; no definite D call. The V gene lost 5 bases and the J gene lost 9 bases, with 11 bases spanning the gap. This CDR3 spans 13 amino acids. Germline assignment: CDR1 SEHNR and CDR2 FQNEAQ (reference sequence).

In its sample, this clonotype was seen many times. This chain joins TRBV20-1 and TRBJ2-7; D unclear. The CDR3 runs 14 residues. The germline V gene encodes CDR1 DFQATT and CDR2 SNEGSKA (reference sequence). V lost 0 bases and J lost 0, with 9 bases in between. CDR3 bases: TGCAGTGCTAGAGACGGACGGTCCTCCTACGAGCAGTACTTC. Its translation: CSARDGRSSYEQYF.

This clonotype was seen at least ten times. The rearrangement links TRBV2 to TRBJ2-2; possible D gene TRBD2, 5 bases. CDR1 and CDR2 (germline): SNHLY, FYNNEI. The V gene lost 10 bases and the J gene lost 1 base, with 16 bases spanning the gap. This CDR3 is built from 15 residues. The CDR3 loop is CAIPRERMNTGELFF. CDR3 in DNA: TGTGCCATCCCAAGGGAGCGGATGAACACCGGGGAGCTGTTTTTT.

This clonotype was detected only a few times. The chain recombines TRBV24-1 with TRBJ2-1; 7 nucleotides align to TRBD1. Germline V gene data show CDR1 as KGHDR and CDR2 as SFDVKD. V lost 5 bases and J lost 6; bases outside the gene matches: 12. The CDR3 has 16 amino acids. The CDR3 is CATSGPGQIVTNEQFF. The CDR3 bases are TGTGCCACCAGTGGTCCGGGACAGATTGTCACCAATGAGCAGTTCTTC.

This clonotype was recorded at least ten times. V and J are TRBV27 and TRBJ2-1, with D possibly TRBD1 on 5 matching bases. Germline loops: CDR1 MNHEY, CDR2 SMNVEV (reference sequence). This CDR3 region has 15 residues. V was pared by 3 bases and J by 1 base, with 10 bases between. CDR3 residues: CASSLSGASYNEQFF. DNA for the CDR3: TGTGCCAGCAGTTTGAGTGGGGCTTCCTACAATGAGCAGTTCTTC.